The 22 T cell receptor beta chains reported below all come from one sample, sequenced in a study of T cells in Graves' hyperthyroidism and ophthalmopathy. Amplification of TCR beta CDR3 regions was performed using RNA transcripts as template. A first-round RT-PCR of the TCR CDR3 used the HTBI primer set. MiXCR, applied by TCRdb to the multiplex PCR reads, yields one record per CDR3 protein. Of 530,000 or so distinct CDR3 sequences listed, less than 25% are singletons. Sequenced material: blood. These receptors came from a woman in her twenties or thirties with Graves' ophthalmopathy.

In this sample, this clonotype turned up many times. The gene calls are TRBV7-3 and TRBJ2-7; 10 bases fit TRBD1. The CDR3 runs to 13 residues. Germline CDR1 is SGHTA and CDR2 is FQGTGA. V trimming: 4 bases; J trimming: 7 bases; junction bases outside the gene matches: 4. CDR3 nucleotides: TGTGCCAGCAGCTCCGACAGGGGGCAAGAGCAGTACTTC. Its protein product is CASSSDRGQEQYF. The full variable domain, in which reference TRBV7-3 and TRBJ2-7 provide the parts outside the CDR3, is GAGVSQTPSNKVTEKGKYVELRCDPISGHTALYWYRQSLGQGPEFLIYFQGTGAADDSGLPNDRFFAVRPEGSVSTLKIQRTERGDSAVYLCASSSDRGQEQYFGPGTRLTVT.

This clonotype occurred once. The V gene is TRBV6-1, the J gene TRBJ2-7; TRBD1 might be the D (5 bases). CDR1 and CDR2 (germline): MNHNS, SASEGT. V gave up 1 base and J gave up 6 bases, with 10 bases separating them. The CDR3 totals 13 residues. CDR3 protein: CASSEEGFGEQYF. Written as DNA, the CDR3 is TGTGCCAGCAGTGAAGAGGGGTTCGGCGAGCAGTACTTC.

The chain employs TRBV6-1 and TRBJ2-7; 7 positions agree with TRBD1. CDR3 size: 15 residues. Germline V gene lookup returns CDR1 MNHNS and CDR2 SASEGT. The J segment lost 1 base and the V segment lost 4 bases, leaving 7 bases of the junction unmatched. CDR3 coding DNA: TGTGCCAGCAGTGCGTGGAAGGGGGCTTCCTACGAGCAGTACTTC. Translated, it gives CASSAWKGASYEQYF.

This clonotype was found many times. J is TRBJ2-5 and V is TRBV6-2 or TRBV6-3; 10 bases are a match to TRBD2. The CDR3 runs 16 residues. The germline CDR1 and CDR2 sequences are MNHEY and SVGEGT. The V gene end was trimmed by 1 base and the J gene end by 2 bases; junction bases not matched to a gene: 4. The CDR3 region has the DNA TGTGCCAGCAGTTACTACAGCGGGGGGGATCAAGAGACCCAGTACTTC. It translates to CASSYYSGGDQETQYF.

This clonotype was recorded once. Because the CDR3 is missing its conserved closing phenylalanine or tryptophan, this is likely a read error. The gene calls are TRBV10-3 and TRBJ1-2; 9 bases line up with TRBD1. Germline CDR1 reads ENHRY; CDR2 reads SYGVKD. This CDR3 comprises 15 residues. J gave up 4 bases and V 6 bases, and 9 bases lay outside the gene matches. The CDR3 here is CAIRFGTGSVYGYTL. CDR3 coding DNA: TGTGCCATCAGATTCGGGACAGGGTCGGTCTATGGCTACACCCTC.

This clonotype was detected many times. The CDR3 region has the DNA TGCAGTGCTAGAGATAGGGGACAGCAGAACACTGAAGCTTTCTTT. Translated, it gives CSARDRGQQNTEAFF. This rearrangement joins TRBV20-1 to TRBJ1-1; 7 bases line up with TRBD1. The CDR3 is 15 residues long. V lost 0 bases, J lost 1 base, and 5 bases stayed unmatched. Germline V lookup: CDR1 DFQATT, CDR2 SNEGSKA (reference sequence).

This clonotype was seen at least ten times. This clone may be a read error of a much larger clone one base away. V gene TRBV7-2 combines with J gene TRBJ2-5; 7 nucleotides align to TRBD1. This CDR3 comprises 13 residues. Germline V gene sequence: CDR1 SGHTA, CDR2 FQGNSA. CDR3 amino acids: CASSLGQGETKYF. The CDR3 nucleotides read TGTGCCAGCAGCTTAGGACAGGGTGAGACCAAGTACTTC.

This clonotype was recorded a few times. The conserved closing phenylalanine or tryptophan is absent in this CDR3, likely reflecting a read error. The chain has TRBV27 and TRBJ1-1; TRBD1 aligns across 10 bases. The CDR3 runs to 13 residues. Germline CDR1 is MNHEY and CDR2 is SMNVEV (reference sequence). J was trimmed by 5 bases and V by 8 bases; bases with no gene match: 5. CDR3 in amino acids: CASYDRGQTEAFV. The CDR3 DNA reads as TGTGCCAGCTACGACAGGGGGCAGACTGAAGCTTTCGTT.

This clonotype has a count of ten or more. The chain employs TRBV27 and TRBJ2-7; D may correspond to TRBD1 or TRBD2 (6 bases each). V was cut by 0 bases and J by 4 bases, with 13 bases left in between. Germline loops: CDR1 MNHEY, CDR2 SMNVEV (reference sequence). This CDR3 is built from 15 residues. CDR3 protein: CASSLSSGARYEQYF. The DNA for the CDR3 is TGTGCCAGCAGTTTATCTTCGGGGGCGCGGTACGAGCAGTACTTC.

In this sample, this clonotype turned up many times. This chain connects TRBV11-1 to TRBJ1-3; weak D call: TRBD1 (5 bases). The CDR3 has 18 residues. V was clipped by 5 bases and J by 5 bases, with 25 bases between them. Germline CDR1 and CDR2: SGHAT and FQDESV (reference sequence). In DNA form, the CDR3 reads TGTGCCAGCAGCCCTAAATCTCGGACACGGGTTGGACGAAACACCATATATTTT. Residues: CASSPKSRTRVGRNTIYF.

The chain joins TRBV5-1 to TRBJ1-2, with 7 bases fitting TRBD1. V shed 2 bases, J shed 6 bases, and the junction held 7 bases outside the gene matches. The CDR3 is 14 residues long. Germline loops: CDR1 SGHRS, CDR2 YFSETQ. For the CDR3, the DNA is TGCGCCAGCAGCTTCACAGGGGAATGGGATGGCTACACCTTC. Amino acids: CASSFTGEWDGYTF. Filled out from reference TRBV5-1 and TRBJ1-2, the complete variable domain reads KAGVTQTPRYLIKTRGQQVTLSCSPISGHRSVSWYQQTPGQGLQFLFEYFSETQRNKGNFPGRFSGRQFSNSRSEMNVSTLELGDSALYLCASSFTGEWDGYTFGSGTRLTVV.

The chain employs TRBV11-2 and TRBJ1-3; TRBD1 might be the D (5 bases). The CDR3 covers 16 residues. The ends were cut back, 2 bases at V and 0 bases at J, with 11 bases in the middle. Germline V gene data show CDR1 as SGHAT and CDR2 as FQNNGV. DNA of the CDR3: TGTGCCAGCAGCTTAAATCCAGGGTACTCTGGAAACACCATATATTTT. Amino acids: CASSLNPGYSGNTIYF.

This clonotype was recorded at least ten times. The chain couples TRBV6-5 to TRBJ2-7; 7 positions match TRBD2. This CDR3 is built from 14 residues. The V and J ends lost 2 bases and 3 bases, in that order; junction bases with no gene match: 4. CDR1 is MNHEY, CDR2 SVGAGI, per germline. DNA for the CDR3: TGTGCCAGCAGTTACGGAGCGGGGATCTACGAGCAGTACTTC. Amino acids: CASSYGAGIYEQYF.

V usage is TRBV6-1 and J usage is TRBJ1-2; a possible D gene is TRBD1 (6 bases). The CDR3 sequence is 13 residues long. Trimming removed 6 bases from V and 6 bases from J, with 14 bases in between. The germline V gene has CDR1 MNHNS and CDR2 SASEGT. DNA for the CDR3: TGTGCCAGCAGAGAGACAGGCTTCGATGGCTACACCTTC. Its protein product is CASRETGFDGYTF.

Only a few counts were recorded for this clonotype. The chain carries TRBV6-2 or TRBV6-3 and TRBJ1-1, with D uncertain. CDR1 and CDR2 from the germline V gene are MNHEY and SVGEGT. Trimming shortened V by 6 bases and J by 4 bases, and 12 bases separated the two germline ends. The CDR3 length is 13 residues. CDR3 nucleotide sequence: TGTGCCAGCAGCTTATCGGTCGGCACTGAAGCTTTCTTT. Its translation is CASSLSVGTEAFF.

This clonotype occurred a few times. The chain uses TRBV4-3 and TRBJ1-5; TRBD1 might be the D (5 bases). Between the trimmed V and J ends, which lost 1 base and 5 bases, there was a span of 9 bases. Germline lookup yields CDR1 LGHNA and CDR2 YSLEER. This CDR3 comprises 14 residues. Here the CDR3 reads CASSQGLGDQPQHF. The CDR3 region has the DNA TGCGCCAGCAGCCAAGGGTTAGGGGATCAGCCCCAGCATTTT.

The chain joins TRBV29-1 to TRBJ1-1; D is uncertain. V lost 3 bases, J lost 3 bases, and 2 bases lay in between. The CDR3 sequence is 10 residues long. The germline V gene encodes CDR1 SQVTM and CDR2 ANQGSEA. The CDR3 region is CSVEYTEAFF. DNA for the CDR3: TGCAGCGTTGAGTACACTGAAGCTTTCTTT.

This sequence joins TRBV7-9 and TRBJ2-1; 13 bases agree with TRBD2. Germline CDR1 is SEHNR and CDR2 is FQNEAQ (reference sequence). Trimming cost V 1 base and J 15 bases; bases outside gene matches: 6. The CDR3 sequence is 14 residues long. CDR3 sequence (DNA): TGTGCCAGCAGCTTAGTGACTAGCGGGGGGCCACGGTTCTTC. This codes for CASSLVTSGGPRFF.

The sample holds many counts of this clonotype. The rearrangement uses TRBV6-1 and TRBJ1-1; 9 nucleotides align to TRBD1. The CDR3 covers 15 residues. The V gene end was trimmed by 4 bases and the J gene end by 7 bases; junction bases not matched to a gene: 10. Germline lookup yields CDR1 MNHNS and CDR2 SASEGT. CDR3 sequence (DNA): TGTGCCAGCAGTGGATTAACAGGGGGCTACGGTGAAGCTTTCTTT. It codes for CASSGLTGGYGEAFF.

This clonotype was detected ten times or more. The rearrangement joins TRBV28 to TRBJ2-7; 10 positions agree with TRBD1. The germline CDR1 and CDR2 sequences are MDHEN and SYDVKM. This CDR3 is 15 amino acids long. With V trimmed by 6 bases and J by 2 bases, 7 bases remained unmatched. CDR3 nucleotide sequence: TGTGCCAGCAGACCTGAGGACAGGGGGGCCTACGAGCAGTACTTC. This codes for CASRPEDRGAYEQYF.

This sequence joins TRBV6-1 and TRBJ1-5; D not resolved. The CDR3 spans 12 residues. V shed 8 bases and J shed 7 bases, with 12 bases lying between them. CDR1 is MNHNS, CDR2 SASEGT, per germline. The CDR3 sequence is CASEGIGQPQHF. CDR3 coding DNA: TGTGCCAGCGAGGGTATTGGACAGCCCCAGCATTTT.

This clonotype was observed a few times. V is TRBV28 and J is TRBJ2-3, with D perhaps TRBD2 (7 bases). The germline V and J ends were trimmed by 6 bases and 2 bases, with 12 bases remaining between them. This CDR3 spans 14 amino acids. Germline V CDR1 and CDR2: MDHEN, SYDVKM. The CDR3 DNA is TGTGCCAGCAGCCCTGGGGGGGCCACAGATACGCAGTATTTT. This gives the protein CASSPGGATDTQYF. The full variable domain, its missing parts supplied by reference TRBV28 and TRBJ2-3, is DVKVTQSSRYLVKRTGEKVFLECVQDMDHENMFWYRQDPGLGLRLIYFSYDVKMKEKGDIPEGYSVSREKKERFSLILESASTNQTSMYLCASSPGGATDTQYFGPGTRLTVL.